The TCR beta chain under discussion was sequenced for a study of blood T cell repertoires in COVID-19. Participant age was about 18 to 89 years, and participants resided in roughly 25 US areas. Cohorts were assigned according to the clinical history that participants reported. V lost 2 bases to trimming and J lost 5 bases; unmatched junction nucleotides: 14. This CDR3 has 20 residues. Germline V gene sequence: CDR1 MGHRA, CDR2 YSYEKL. In the original workflow: Nucleated cell number was recorded as an estimate derived from reference gene primer amplification. Repertoires were generated with immunoSEQ multiplex PCR, while TCRdb's copy carries only in-frame clones and drops some. The V and J calls and clone size were taken over from that table, and D and trimming were inferred from the DNA. Of about 150,000 clones in the sample, about 88% were seen once.

Sequencing input: PBMCs or T cells enriched from blood (not recorded which). V is TRBV4-1 and J is TRBJ2-1; 14 nucleotides match TRBD2. This sequence originates from a woman in her 50s who had recovered from COVID-19. DNA of the CDR3: TGCGCCAGCAGCCAACCTCCCGGGACTAGCGGGAGTAGAAAACACAATGAGCAGTTCTTC. Amino acid sequence: CASSQPPGTSGSRKHNEQFF.